This entry lists 11 T cell receptor beta chains sequenced from one sample in a study of early stage breast cancer tumors. The table came from immunoSEQ multiplex PCR; TCRdb's copy has only in-frame clones and leaves some out. Among tens of thousands of clones listed, around 69% were seen once. The specimen sequenced was blood. All receptors come from a person aged 45-60 years with breast cancer.

The chain combines TRBV5-1 with TRBJ2-2; D is unclear. Trimming took off 0 bases at V and 0 bases at J, with 9 bases between the two ends. CDR1 and CDR2 from the germline V gene are SGHRS and YFSETQ. CDR3 length: 16 amino acids. CDR3: CASSLGGSSNTGELFF. CDR3 sequence (DNA): TGCGCCAGCAGCTTGGGAGGTAGTTCGAACACCGGGGAGCTGTTTTTT.

CDR3 in amino acids: CASSLLGRGVEQFF. The DNA of the CDR3 is TGTGCCAGCAGTTTACTGGGTCGCGGGGTTGAGCAGTTCTTC. J is TRBJ2-1 and V is TRBV27; TRBD2 is a possible D gene (6 bases). The CDR3 length is 14 residues. Germline lookup yields CDR1 MNHEY and CDR2 SMNVEV (reference sequence). Trimming pared 2 bases from V and 9 bases from J, leaving 14 bases between.

The gene calls are TRBV7-2 and TRBJ2-1, with 12 bases lining up with TRBD2. This CDR3 has 14 residues. Germline values: CDR1 SGHTA, CDR2 FQGNSA. V gave up 8 bases and J gave up 6 bases; unmatched junction bases: 5. The CDR3 nucleotides are TGTGCCAGCGGAATGACTAGCGGGGGCAATGAGCAGTTCTTC. It specifies CASGMTSGGNEQFF.

This clone was picked up one time. J is TRBJ1-3 and V is TRBV7-2; D is unclear. Germline CDR1 is SGHTA and CDR2 is FQGNSA. The CDR3 totals 17 residues. V lost 2 bases, J lost 0 bases, and 14 bases lay in between. CDR3 sequence reads: CASSLPSRSHSGNTIYF. CDR3 DNA sequence: TGTGCCAGCAGCTTACCGTCGCGGAGCCACTCTGGAAACACCATATATTTT.

The genes are TRBV10-1 and TRBJ1-5; a possible D gene is TRBD1 (6 bases). The germline V gene encodes CDR1 WNHNN and CDR2 SYGVQD (reference sequence). The CDR3 consists of 17 residues. The ends were cut back, 5 bases at V and 0 bases at J, with 17 bases in the middle. For the CDR3, the DNA is TGCGCCAGCAGTCGGGGACAATTAACTTATAGCAATCAGCCCCAGCATTTT. It codes for CASSRGQLTYSNQPQHF.

The table lists this clone with a few counts. This chain uses TRBV6-5 with TRBJ1-2, with 9 bases identical to TRBD1. CDR1 and CDR2 (germline): MNHEY, SVGAGI. This CDR3 contains 13 residues. The trim removed 5 bases at V and 9 bases at J, leaving 7 bases unmatched. The CDR3 nucleotides are TGTGCCAGCAGTGTGGGACAGGGTCTAAGCTACACCTTC. This sequence encodes CASSVGQGLSYTF.

The chain employs TRBV27 and TRBJ2-2; TRBD2 aligns across 8 bases. The CDR3 extends over 14 amino acids. Germline trimming cut 3 bases from V and 5 bases from J; bases unmatched to any gene: 2. CDR1 MNHEY and CDR2 SMNVEV come from the germline V gene (reference sequence). In nucleotides, the CDR3 is TGTGCCAGCAGTTTGATAGCGGGAACCGGGGAGCTGTTTTTT. This translates into CASSLIAGTGELFF.

This rearrangement joins TRBV5-1 to TRBJ2-3; 10 bases are a match to TRBD2. The CDR3 runs 18 residues. Trimming at V came to 0 bases and at J to 2 bases, leaving 9 bases not matched to a gene. The germline V gene has CDR1 SGHRS and CDR2 YFSETQ. The CDR3 nucleotides are TGCGCCAGCAGCTTGGCCTTGGTAGCGGGGGGTACCACAGATACGCAGTATTTT. This encodes CASSLALVAGGTTDTQYF.

The CDR3 region is CASSFDTGPTGNTIYF. CDR3 DNA sequence: TGTGCCAGCAGCTTTGACACAGGCCCGACCGGAAACACCATATATTTT. The genes are TRBV5-4 and TRBJ1-3; TRBD1 might be the D (5 bases). The CDR3 loop spans 16 amino acids. The V and J ends lost 2 bases and 4 bases respectively, with 16 bases between them. The V gene's germline CDR1 is SGHNT and CDR2 YYREEE (reference sequence).

The rearrangement joins TRBV5-1 to TRBJ1-1; 12 positions match TRBD1. V shed 2 bases, J shed 1 base, and the junction held 9 bases outside the gene matches. This CDR3 is 18 amino acids long. Per germline, CDR1 SGHRS and CDR2 YFSETQ. CDR3 bases: TGCGCCAGCAGCTTAACGGGACAGGGGGCGAGAGGGAACACTGAAGCTTTCTTT. Translating gives CASSLTGQGARGNTEAFF. The complete variable domain, with remaining parts taken from reference TRBV5-1 and TRBJ1-1, reads KAGVTQTPRYLIKTRGQQVTLSCSPISGHRSVSWYQQTPGQGLQFLFEYFSETQRNKGNFPGRFSGRQFSNSRSEMNVSTLELGDSALYLCASSLTGQGARGNTEAFFGQGTRLTVV.

The rearrangement uses TRBV30 and TRBJ1-6; D is unclear. Between the trimmed V and J ends, which lost 1 base and 2 bases, there was a span of 6 bases. Germline-derived CDR1 and CDR2 are GTSNPN and SVGIG (reference sequence). The CDR3 runs to 14 residues. CDR3 loop: CAWSGITYNSPLHF. In DNA, the CDR3 is TGTGCCTGGAGTGGTATAACCTATAATTCACCCCTCCACTTT.